This TCR beta chain comes out of a study of T cells after yellow fever vaccination. Whole-study context: SMART-Seq v4 Ultra Low Input served to prepare low-cell-number fractions.

TCRdb re-derived calls from the 5' RACE reads in MiXCR, one entry per CDR3 protein. This table holds a few hundred thousand distinct CDR3 sequences, 3% to 4.5% found once. Concerning this clonotype itself: The antigen is undetermined.

Points from the study as a whole: Peak timing came faster in the weaker secondary response, day 5 versus 15.

The V segment lost 7 bases and the J segment 1 base; nucleotides outside the gene matches: 6. The germline CDR1 and CDR2 sequences are SGHVS and FQNEAQ. The CDR3 sequence is 15 residues long. The chain carries TRBV7-8 and TRBJ2-1; 8 nucleotides align to TRBD2. Here the sequenced sample was PBMCs, taken 5 days after the yellow fever booster vaccination. The TCR was taken from a man aged 18-30 years who received the YFV17D yellow fever vaccine. The CDR3 region is CASTRGGVSYNEQFF. The CDR3, as DNA: TGTGCCAGCACCCGGGGGGGCGTGTCCTACAATGAGCAGTTCTTC.